Presented here are 23 T cell receptor beta chains from one specimen sequenced in a study of vaccination and CD4 T cells after COVID-19. Their antigens remain unidentified. Once obtained from cultured CD4+ T cells, the DNA was sequenced using the Oncomine TCR Beta short-read assay. From the PCR reads, TCRdb called clonotypes with MiXCR, one entry per CDR3 protein. The table has roughly 12,000 distinct CDR3 sequences, around 58% seen once; the top ten hold 14% to 15%. Treatment in this sample: approximately nine-day PBMC culture with coronavirus spike peptide pools or control peptides (ViraFEST assay). Specimen: CD4+ T cells from blood, cultured in vitro. These receptors all stem from a human donor who had recovered from COVID-19.

Sample share makes this clonotype large. The rearrangement links TRBV5-4 to TRBJ2-7; the match to TRBD2 covers 16 bases. Germline V gives CDR1 SGHNT, CDR2 YYREEE (reference sequence). The CDR3 runs to 17 residues. Unmatched junction bases numbered 7, after V lost 3 bases and J lost 4 bases. CDR3 amino acids: CASSSAGTSGRGYEQYF. Here the CDR3 DNA reads TGTGCCAGCAGCTCCGCCGGGACTAGCGGGAGGGGGTACGAGCAGTACTTC.

The chain joins TRBV4-2 to TRBJ1-2; 7 nucleotides match TRBD1. This CDR3 has 15 residues. The V gene's germline CDR1 is LGHNA and CDR2 YNFKEQ. With 4 bases clipped from V and 0 bases from J, the junction kept 5 bases outside the gene matches. Here the CDR3 DNA reads TGTGCCAGCAGCCCCGACAGGGATGCTAACTATGGCTACACCTTC. Translated, it gives CASSPDRDANYGYTF.

This clonotype ranks as medium-sized (0.01 to 0.1%). This sequence joins TRBV10-3 and TRBJ1-5, with a weak D call TRBD1 (5 bases). V shed 4 bases and J shed 3 bases, with 7 bases lying between them. The germline CDR1 and CDR2 sequences are ENHRY and SYGVKD. The CDR3 is 13 residues long. The CDR3 spells CAISVRDNQPQHF. Written as DNA, the CDR3 is TGTGCCATCAGTGTCAGGGACAATCAGCCCCAGCATTTT.

This rearrangement joins TRBV6-5 to TRBJ2-7; D is possibly TRBD2 (6 bases). Between the trimmed V and J ends, which lost 2 bases and 5 bases, there was a span of 16 bases. Germline CDR1 and CDR2: MNHEY and SVGAGI. CDR3 length: 15 residues. CDR3 coding DNA: TGTGCCAGCAGTTACAGCCGGGACTCAGGTCACGAGCAGTACTTC. Protein: CASSYSRDSGHEQYF.

There are a few counts of this clonotype. This chain uses TRBV20-1 with TRBJ1-5, with D hard to call. Trimming cost V 3 bases and J 2 bases, with 5 bases left between them. Germline V lookup: CDR1 DFQATT, CDR2 SNEGSKA (reference sequence). This CDR3 is 12 amino acids long. The CDR3: CSASARNQPQHF. Written as DNA, the CDR3 is TGCAGTGCTAGTGCGCGCAATCAGCCCCAGCATTTT.

This chain joins TRBV19 and TRBJ1-1; unclear D gene. Trimming pared 0 bases from V and 9 bases from J, leaving 11 bases between. The CDR3 is 13 amino acids. Per the germline V gene, CDR1 is LNHDA and CDR2 is SQIVND (reference sequence). CDR3 DNA sequence: TGTGCCAGTAGTATAGAGCCGGGCCGGCAAGCTTTCTTT. Protein product: CASSIEPGRQAFF.

The V gene is TRBV2, the J gene TRBJ1-5, with D unclear. CDR3 length: 13 amino acids. The germline V gene encodes CDR1 SNHLY and CDR2 FYNNEI. Trimming pared 8 bases from V and 5 bases from J, leaving 13 bases between. DNA of the CDR3: TGTGCCAGCCACGGGAGGTTTGATCAGCCCCAGCATTTT. Amino acid sequence: CASHGRFDQPQHF.

This clonotype was detected only a few times. The chain carries TRBV10-3 and TRBJ1-1, with no clear D. Per germline, CDR1 ENHRY and CDR2 SYGVKD. CDR3 length equals 13 residues. Trimming cost V 8 bases and J 4 bases, with 14 bases left between them. The CDR3 coding sequence is TGTGCCATCCTACCCTCGGCGAGCACTGAAGCTTTCTTT. It yields the protein CAILPSASTEAFF.

The gene calls are TRBV6-1 and TRBJ1-2; D is undetermined. The germline gives CDR1 MNHNS, CDR2 SASEGT. The V end lost 8 bases, the J end lost 0 bases, and 13 bases lay between the germline ends. The CDR3 has 14 amino acids. In DNA, the CDR3 is TGTGCCAGCCGGCCTCCCGGGGCTAACTATGGCTACACCTTC. Its protein product is CASRPPGANYGYTF.

This clonotype was recorded only once. The gene calls are TRBV12-5 and TRBJ2-7; TRBD2 matches 8 bases. Germline loops: CDR1 LGHNT, CDR2 FRNRAP. The CDR3 covers 19 residues. V dropped 8 bases and J dropped 3; count of bases not matched to a gene: 24. The CDR3 bases are TGTGCTAGTTCGGGGGGGCGTCAAAAAGCCGGTCGCCCCAACTACGAGCAGTACTTC. It specifies CASSGGRQKAGRPNYEQYF.

V gene TRBV19 combines with J gene TRBJ1-2; TRBD1 matches 8 bases. Germline CDR1 LNHDA, CDR2 SQIVND (reference sequence). The CDR3 has 17 amino acids. V was pared by 6 bases and J by 8 bases, with 20 bases of the junction left unmatched. The CDR3 sequence: CASSKPRTQDREEGYTF. For the CDR3, the DNA is TGTGCCAGTAGCAAACCCCGGACGCAGGACAGGGAAGAGGGCTACACCTTC.

The CDR3 sequence is CASSLALTGRSGANVLTF. The CDR3, as DNA: TGTGCCAGCAGCTTAGCTCTGACAGGCCGCTCTGGGGCCAACGTCCTGACTTTC. This chain uses TRBV7-6 with TRBJ2-6, with TRBD1 as a possible D gene (6 bases). Deletions cut 0 bases from V and 0 bases from J, with 12 bases between. CDR3 length: 18 amino acids. The germline V gene encodes CDR1 SGHVS and CDR2 FNYEAQ.

The count of this clonotype is one. This chain links TRBV6-1 with TRBJ1-1; TRBD1 might be the D (5 bases). V lost 6 bases to trimming and J lost 4 bases, with 15 bases between them. The CDR3 has 14 residues. Germline lookup yields CDR1 MNHNS and CDR2 SASEGT. The CDR3 region has the DNA TGTGCCAGCAGGTTGGGGGGGTTTGTCACTGAAGCTTTCTTT. This sequence encodes CASRLGGFVTEAFF.

The CDR3 sequence: CASSDARNSPLHF. CDR3 bases: TGTGCCAGCAGTGATGCCCGAAATTCACCCCTCCACTTT. The V gene is TRBV6-1, the J gene TRBJ1-6; D is ambiguous. The V end was cut by 3 bases, the J end by 7 bases, with 7 bases between. This CDR3 comprises 13 residues. Germline V lookup: CDR1 MNHNS, CDR2 SASEGT.

The rearrangement uses TRBV20-1 and TRBJ2-5; no definite D call. This CDR3 is built from 13 residues. Germline CDR1 reads DFQATT; CDR2 reads SNEGSKA (reference sequence). Deletions cut 0 bases from V and 1 base from J, with 6 bases between. CDR3 DNA: TGCAGTGCTAGAGATGGACCCCAAGAGACCCAGTACTTC. Protein sequence: CSARDGPQETQYF.

This sequence joins TRBV6-5 and TRBJ2-3; 8 bases align to TRBD2. After removal of 2 bases from V and 5 bases from J, the junction contained 6 bases not matched to a gene. The CDR3 consists of 15 residues. Germline-derived CDR1 and CDR2 are MNHEY and SVGAGI. The chain's CDR3 is CASSYRGREGDTQYF. CDR3 in DNA: TGTGCCAGCAGTTACAGGGGCCGGGAGGGAGATACGCAGTATTTT.

The chain employs TRBV10-3 and TRBJ1-4; the D is unclear. V gave up 0 bases and J gave up 7 bases, with 9 bases separating them. Germline V lookup: CDR1 ENHRY, CDR2 SYGVKD. This CDR3 is built from 14 residues. Here the CDR3 reads CAISESASGEKLFF. As DNA, the CDR3 is TGTGCCATCAGTGAGTCGGCTAGCGGTGAAAAACTGTTTTTT.

The V call is TRBV18, the J call TRBJ1-5, with D perhaps TRBD1 (6 bases). V was clipped by 4 bases and J by 5 bases, with 18 bases between them. Per germline, CDR1 KGHSH and CDR2 LQKENI. The CDR3 runs 16 residues. For the CDR3, the DNA is TGTGCCAGCTCACTAAACCGGGACACGGGATATCAGCCCCAGCATTTT. This encodes CASSLNRDTGYQPQHF. Full variable domain (outside the CDR3, taken from reference TRBV18 and TRBJ1-5): NAGVMQNPRHLVRRRGQEARLRCSPMKGHSHVYWYRQLPEEGLKFMVYLQKENIIDESGMPKERFSAEFPKEGPSILRIQQVVRGDSAAYFCASSLNRDTGYQPQHFGDGTRLSIL.

This rearrangement joins TRBV6-4 to TRBJ2-2; TRBD2 aligns across 13 bases. The CDR3 spans 15 residues. The germline gives CDR1 MRHNA, CDR2 SNTAGT. Trimming removed 6 bases from V and 6 bases from J; junction bases left unmatched: 4. The CDR3 loop reads CASSTTSGRSGELFF. The CDR3 DNA follows: TGTGCCAGCAGCACGACTAGCGGGAGGTCCGGGGAGCTGTTTTTT.

The rearrangement joins TRBV6-1 to TRBJ2-1, with 16 bases lining up with TRBD2. V lost 3 bases to trimming and J lost 6 bases; unmatched junction nucleotides: 8. The CDR3 runs to 18 residues. The germline gives CDR1 MNHNS, CDR2 SASEGT. CDR3 nucleotides: TGTGCCAGCAGTGATAGGGGACTAGCGGGAGGGTGGGGCAATGAGCAGTTCTTC. Its translation is CASSDRGLAGGWGNEQFF.

The rearrangement joins TRBV6-5 to TRBJ2-7, with 9 bases fitting TRBD1. V trimming: 4 bases; J trimming: 0 bases; junction bases outside the gene matches: 10. This CDR3 region has 17 residues. Germline lookup yields CDR1 MNHEY and CDR2 SVGAGI. CDR3 protein: CASSSFGTGTVSYEQYF. CDR3 in DNA: TGTGCCAGCAGTTCTTTCGGGACAGGGACAGTCTCCTACGAGCAGTACTTC.

The V and J genes are TRBV6-4 and TRBJ1-2, with TRBD1 as a possible D gene (5 bases). V was shortened by 3 bases and J by 4 bases, with 9 bases between the two germline ends. Germline V gives CDR1 MRHNA, CDR2 SNTAGT. The CDR3 runs to 13 residues. The CDR3 spells CASSEGHGYGYTF. The CDR3 DNA reads as TGTGCCAGCAGTGAAGGACATGGCTATGGCTACACCTTC.

The CDR3 loop reads CASSSQGLARTDTQYF. The CDR3 coding sequence is TGTGCCAGCAGCTCTCAGGGACTAGCAAGAACAGATACGCAGTATTTT. The chain is built from TRBV7-9 and TRBJ2-3; TRBD2 aligns across 9 bases. The length of the CDR3 is 16 residues. CDR1 and CDR2 (germline): SEHNR, FQNEAQ (reference sequence). V lost 4 bases and J lost 3; bases outside the gene matches: 8.